The table lists the clone carrying this TCR beta chain with a few counts. The antigen is unknown. This sample was included in a study of T-cell reconstitution after alpha-beta-depleted transplantation in children. Study conclusions and caveats: Surviving recipient cells, namely T cells and thymic progenitors, were the source of high day-60 TCRbeta diversity in some patients. Two months or so post-transplant, alpha-beta T cells reportedly derived from several hundred expanded graft clones. Among T cells one year after transplant, newly produced cells accounted for most counts and diversity.

The CDR3 sequence is 15 residues long. The germline CDR1 and CDR2 sequences are SNHLY and FYNNEI. Trimming removed 1 base from V and 5 bases from J, with 12 bases in between. Preparation of the TCRbeta library was carried out with unique molecular identifiers. Via MiXCR, TCRdb re-called the PCR reads, giving one row per CDR3 protein. The sample includes about 980,000 distinct CDR3 sequences, 25% to 30% of them seen just once. The clonotype was recovered from a boy under three years old who had a stem cell transplant for SCID, so the T cells may come from the graft donor. The rearrangement uses TRBV2 and TRBJ2-1, with a tentative D call TRBD1 (6 bases). Here the sequenced sample was PBMCs, mostly from graft donor cells, taken 360 days after TCRalphabeta/CD19-depleted stem cell transplant. This CDR3 is CASSEVGTYHNEQFF. DNA of the CDR3: TGTGCCAGCAGTGAAGTGGGGACATATCACAATGAGCAGTTCTTC.